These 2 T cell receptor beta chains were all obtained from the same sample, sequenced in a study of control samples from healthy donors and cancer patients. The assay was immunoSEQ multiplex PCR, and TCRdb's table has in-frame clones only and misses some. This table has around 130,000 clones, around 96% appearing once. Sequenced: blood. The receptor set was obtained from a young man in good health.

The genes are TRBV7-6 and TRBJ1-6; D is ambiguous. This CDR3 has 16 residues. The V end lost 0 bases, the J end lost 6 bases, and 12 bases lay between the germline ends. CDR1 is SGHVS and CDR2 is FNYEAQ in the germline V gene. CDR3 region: CASSLAAAGFNSPLHF. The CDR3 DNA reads TGTGCCAGCAGCTTAGCGGCAGCCGGTTTTAATTCACCCCTCCACTTT.

The CDR3 nucleotides are TGTGCCAGCAGCCATCCGGGTGGGGACGCGAACACTGAAGCTTTCTTT. Its translation: CASSHPGGDANTEAFF. This chain connects TRBV3-1 (or the pseudogene TRBV3-2) to TRBJ1-1; possible D gene TRBD1, 5 bases. CDR3 length: 16 amino acids. With 3 bases removed from V and 1 base from J, the gap between germline ends came to 15 bases. Germline assignment: CDR1 LGHDT and CDR2 YNNKEL (reference sequence).